This is a list of T cell receptor beta chains from one sample in a study of regulatory T cells in long-lasting Graves disease. TCRdb independently ran MiXCR on the multiplex PCR reads; one entry per CDR3 protein. The sample consists of 500,000 to 700,000 distinct CDR3 sequences, under 20% of them appearing once. These sequences were also reported in another study, on T cells in Graves' hyperthyroidism and ophthalmopathy.

The material sequenced was peripheral blood mononuclear cells (PBMCs), taken at new diagnosis, from a patient treated with antithyroid drugs. Receptor source: a woman in her 30s with Graves disease. CDR3s include the opening cysteine and the closing phenylalanine or tryptophan. D genes are given only for firm matches. Expanded clones get a size class; other rows say once, few or many, or leave the size out.

v_call: TRBV5-1; cdr3_length: 14; clone_size: many; j_call: TRBJ2-7; d_call: NA; cdr3_aa: CASSLAGPSREQYF; cdr3_nt: TGCGCCAGCAGCTTGGCAGGCCCATCGCGCGAGCAGTACTTC
v_call: TRBV6-2/TRBV6-3; cdr3_length: 16; clone_size: NA; j_call: TRBJ2-3; d_call: TRBD2; cdr3_aa: CATNLGTSGRADTQYF; cdr3_nt: TGTGCCACCAACCTGGGAACTAGCGGGAGGGCAGATACGCAGTATTTT
v_call: TRBV2; cdr3_length: 15; clone_size: many; j_call: TRBJ1-1; d_call: NA; cdr3_aa: CASRPRGALGTEAFF; cdr3_nt: TGTGCCAGCAGGCCCCGGGGGGCACTGGGAACTGAAGCTTTCTTT
v_call: TRBV11-2; cdr3_length: 13; clone_size: many; j_call: TRBJ1-2; d_call: NA; cdr3_aa: CASSSSGPYGYTF; cdr3_nt: TGTGCCAGCAGCTCGAGTGGCCCCTATGGCTACACCTTC
v_call: TRBV28; cdr3_length: 15; clone_size: many; j_call: TRBJ2-1; d_call: TRBD1; cdr3_aa: CASSLPGQNENEQFF; cdr3_nt: TGTGCCAGCAGTTTGCCGGGACAGAATGAAAATGAGCAGTTCTTC
v_call: TRBV7-2; cdr3_length: 13; clone_size: many; j_call: TRBJ1-2; d_call: NA; cdr3_aa: CASSFQDSYGYTF; cdr3_nt: TGTGCCAGCAGCTTTCAGGACAGCTATGGCTACACCTTC
v_call: TRBV2; cdr3_length: 17; clone_size: many; j_call: TRBJ2-7; d_call: TRBD2; cdr3_aa: CASSDGLAGSPPYEQYF; cdr3_nt: TGTGCCAGCAGTGATGGCCTAGCGGGATCACCACCGTACGAGCAGTACTTC
v_call: TRBV6-5; cdr3_length: 13; clone_size: NA; j_call: TRBJ2-1; d_call: NA; cdr3_aa: CASSYGSWREQFF; cdr3_nt: TGTGCCAGCAGTTACGGAAGCTGGCGGGAGCAGTTCTTC
v_call: TRBV12-3/TRBV12-4; cdr3_length: 12; clone_size: many; j_call: TRBJ2-1; d_call: NA; cdr3_aa: CASSSFRNEQFF; cdr3_nt: TGTGCCAGCAGTTCGTTCCGAAATGAGCAGTTCTTC
v_call: TRBV5-1; cdr3_length: 16; clone_size: NA; j_call: TRBJ1-4; d_call: NA; cdr3_aa: CASSRDEITVYEKLFF; cdr3_nt: TGCGCCAGCAGCCGAGACGAGATAACCGTTTATGAAAAACTGTTTTTT
v_call: TRBV20-1; cdr3_length: 17; clone_size: many; j_call: TRBJ2-7; d_call: TRBD2; cdr3_aa: CSARILLAEGRAYEQYF; cdr3_nt: TGCAGTGCTAGGATCCTCCTAGCGGAAGGGAGGGCCTACGAGCAGTACTTC
v_call: TRBV12-3/TRBV12-4; cdr3_length: 15; clone_size: many; j_call: TRBJ1-4; d_call: TRBD1; cdr3_aa: CASSRSGGANEKLFF; cdr3_nt: TGTGCCAGCAGTCGCTCAGGGGGGGCAAATGAAAAACTGTTTTTT
v_call: TRBV28; cdr3_length: 12; clone_size: NA; j_call: TRBJ2-7; d_call: TRBD1; cdr3_aa: CASTQGAPGQYF; cdr3_nt: TGTGCCAGCACACAGGGGGCGCCGGGGCAGTACTTC
v_call: TRBV25-1; cdr3_length: 15; clone_size: few; j_call: TRBJ1-1; d_call: NA; cdr3_aa: CASSEPTDGNTEAFF; cdr3_nt: TGTGCCAGCAGTGAACCCACAGATGGGAACACTGAAGCTTTCTTT
v_call: TRBV27; cdr3_length: 15; clone_size: few; j_call: TRBJ1-6; d_call: NA; cdr3_aa: CASSLFGQGNSPLHF; cdr3_nt: TGTGCCAGCAGTTTGTTTGGGCAGGGAAATTCACCCCTCCACTTT
v_call: TRBV7-3; cdr3_length: 12; clone_size: NA; j_call: TRBJ2-5; d_call: NA; cdr3_aa: CASSNAGETQYF; cdr3_nt: TGTGCCAGCAGCAATGCGGGAGAGACCCAGTACTTC
v_call: TRBV2; cdr3_length: 11; clone_size: many; j_call: TRBJ1-2; d_call: NA; cdr3_aa: CASSESWGYTF; cdr3_nt: TGTGCCAGCAGTGAAAGTTGGGGCTACACCTTC
v_call: TRBV28; cdr3_length: 16; clone_size: many; j_call: TRBJ2-5; d_call: TRBD2; cdr3_aa: CASTEPTSGNWETQYF; cdr3_nt: TGTGCCAGCACCGAACCAACGAGCGGGAACTGGGAGACCCAGTACTTC
v_call: TRBV11-2; cdr3_length: 14; clone_size: many; j_call: TRBJ1-1; d_call: TRBD1; cdr3_aa: CASSPTGGVAEAFF; cdr3_nt: TGTGCCAGCAGCCCCACAGGGGGCGTCGCTGAAGCTTTCTTT
v_call: TRBV2; cdr3_length: 15; clone_size: many; j_call: TRBJ2-3; d_call: NA; cdr3_aa: CASNAPPGAADTQYF; cdr3_nt: TGTGCCAGCAACGCACCCCCGGGAGCGGCAGATACGCAGTATTTT
v_call: TRBV28; cdr3_length: 15; clone_size: many; j_call: TRBJ1-2; d_call: NA; cdr3_aa: CASSLGAAGEKGYTF; cdr3_nt: TGTGCCAGCAGTTTAGGGGCCGCGGGGGAGAAAGGCTACACCTTC
v_call: TRBV11-2; cdr3_length: 18; clone_size: NA; j_call: TRBJ2-4; d_call: NA; cdr3_aa: CASSLTRQTGLGENIQYF; cdr3_nt: TGTGCCAGCAGCTTAACCCGACAGACTGGGCTTGGAGAAAACATTCAGTACTTC
v_call: TRBV29-1; cdr3_length: 12; clone_size: many; j_call: TRBJ2-5; d_call: TRBD2; cdr3_aa: CSVGQGGETQYF; cdr3_nt: TGCAGCGTTGGTCAGGGAGGGGAGACCCAGTACTTC
v_call: TRBV7-9; cdr3_length: 16; clone_size: many; j_call: TRBJ2-3; d_call: NA; cdr3_aa: CASSSDILVVPDTQYF; cdr3_nt: TGTGCCAGCAGCTCGGACATCCTGGTGGTCCCAGATACGCAGTATTTT
v_call: TRBV2; cdr3_length: 16; clone_size: many; j_call: TRBJ2-7; d_call: NA; cdr3_aa: CASSEGDRALSYEQYF; cdr3_nt: TGTGCCAGCAGTGAAGGCGATAGGGCACTATCCTACGAGCAGTACTTC
v_call: TRBV18; cdr3_length: 14; clone_size: NA; j_call: TRBJ1-5; d_call: NA; cdr3_aa: CASSPNTLNQPQHF; cdr3_nt: TGTGCCAGCTCACCAAATACGCTCAATCAGCCCCAGCATTTT